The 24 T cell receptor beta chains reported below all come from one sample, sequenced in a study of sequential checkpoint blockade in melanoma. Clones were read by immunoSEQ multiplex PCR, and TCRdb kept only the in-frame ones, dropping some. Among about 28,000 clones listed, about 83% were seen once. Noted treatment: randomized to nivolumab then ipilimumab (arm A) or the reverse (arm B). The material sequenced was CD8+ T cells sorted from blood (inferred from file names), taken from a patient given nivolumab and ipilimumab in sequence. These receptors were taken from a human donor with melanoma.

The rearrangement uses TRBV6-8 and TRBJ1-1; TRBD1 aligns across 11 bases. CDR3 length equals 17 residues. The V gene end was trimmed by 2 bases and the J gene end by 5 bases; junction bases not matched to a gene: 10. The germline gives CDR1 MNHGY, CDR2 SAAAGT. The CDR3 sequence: CASSYPDRGQESTEAFF. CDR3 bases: TGTGCCAGCAGTTACCCGGACAGGGGGCAGGAAAGTACTGAAGCTTTCTTT.

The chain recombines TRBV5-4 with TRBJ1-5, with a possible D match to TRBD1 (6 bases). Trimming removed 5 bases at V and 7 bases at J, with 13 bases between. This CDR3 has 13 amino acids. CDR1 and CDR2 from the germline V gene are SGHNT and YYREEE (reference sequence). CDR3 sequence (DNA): TGTGCCAGCAGTGCAGGGGTCGAACAGCCCCAGCATTTT. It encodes CASSAGVEQPQHF.

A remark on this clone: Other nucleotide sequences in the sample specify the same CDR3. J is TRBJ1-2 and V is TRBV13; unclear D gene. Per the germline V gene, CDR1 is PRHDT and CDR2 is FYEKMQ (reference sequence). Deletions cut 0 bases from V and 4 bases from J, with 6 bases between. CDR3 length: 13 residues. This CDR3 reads CASSLGQFYGYTF. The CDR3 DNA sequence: TGTGCCAGCAGCTTAGGCCAGTTCTATGGCTACACCTTC. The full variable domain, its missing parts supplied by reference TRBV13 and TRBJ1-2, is AAGVIQSPRHLIKEKRETATLKCYPIPRHDTVYWYQQGPGQDPQFLISFYEKMQSDKGSIPDRFSAQQFSDYHSELNMSSLELGDSALYFCASSLGQFYGYTFGSGTRLTVV.

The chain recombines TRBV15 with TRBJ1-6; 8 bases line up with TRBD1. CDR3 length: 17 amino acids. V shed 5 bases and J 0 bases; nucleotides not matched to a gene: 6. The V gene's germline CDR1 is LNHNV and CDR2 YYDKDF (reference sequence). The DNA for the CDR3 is TGTGCCACCAGCGAGTCAGGGGGCGGCTCCTATAATTCACCCCTCCACTTT. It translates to CATSESGGGSYNSPLHF.

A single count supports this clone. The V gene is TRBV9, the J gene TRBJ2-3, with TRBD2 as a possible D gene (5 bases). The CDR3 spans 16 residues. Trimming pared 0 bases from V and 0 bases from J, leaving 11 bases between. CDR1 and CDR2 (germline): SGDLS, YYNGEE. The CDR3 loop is CASSVGWETSTDTQYF. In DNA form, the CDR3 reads TGTGCCAGCAGCGTAGGCTGGGAGACTAGCACAGATACGCAGTATTTT.

The chain's CDR3 is CASSQGYTGELFF. For the CDR3, the DNA is TGTGCCAGTAGTCAGGGGTACACCGGGGAGCTGTTTTTT. The genes are TRBV19 and TRBJ2-2; the D gene is possibly TRBD1 (6 bases). V was clipped by 5 bases and J by 3 bases, with 7 bases between them. This CDR3 region has 13 residues. The germline gives CDR1 LNHDA, CDR2 SQIVND (reference sequence).

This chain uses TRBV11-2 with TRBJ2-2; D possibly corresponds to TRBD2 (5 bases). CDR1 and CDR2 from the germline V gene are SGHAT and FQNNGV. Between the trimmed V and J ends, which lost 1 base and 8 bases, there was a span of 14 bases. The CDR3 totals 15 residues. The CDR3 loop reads CASSLGARAGGELFF. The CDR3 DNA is TGTGCCAGCAGCTTAGGGGCGCGGGCAGGAGGGGAGCTGTTTTTT.

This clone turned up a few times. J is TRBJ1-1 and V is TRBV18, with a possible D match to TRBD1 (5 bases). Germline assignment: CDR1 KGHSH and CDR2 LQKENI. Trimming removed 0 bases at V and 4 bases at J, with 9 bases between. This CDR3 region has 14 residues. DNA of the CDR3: TGTGCCAGCTCACCACCCCGGGGGGGCACTGAAGCTTTCTTT. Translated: CASSPPRGGTEAFF.

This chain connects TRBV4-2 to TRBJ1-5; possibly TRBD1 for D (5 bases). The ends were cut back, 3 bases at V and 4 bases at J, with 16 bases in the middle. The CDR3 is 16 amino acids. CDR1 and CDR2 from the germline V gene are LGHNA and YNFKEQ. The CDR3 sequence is CASSHPPGGTNQPQHF. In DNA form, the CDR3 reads TGTGCCAGCAGCCACCCCCCGGGGGGTACGAATCAGCCCCAGCATTTT.

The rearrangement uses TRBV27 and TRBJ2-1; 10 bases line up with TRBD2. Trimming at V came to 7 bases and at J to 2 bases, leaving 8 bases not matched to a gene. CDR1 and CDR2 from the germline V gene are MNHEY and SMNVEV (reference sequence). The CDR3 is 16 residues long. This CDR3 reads CASNSASGRTYNEQFF. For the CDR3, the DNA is TGTGCCAGCAACTCGGCTAGCGGGAGAACCTACAATGAGCAGTTCTTC.

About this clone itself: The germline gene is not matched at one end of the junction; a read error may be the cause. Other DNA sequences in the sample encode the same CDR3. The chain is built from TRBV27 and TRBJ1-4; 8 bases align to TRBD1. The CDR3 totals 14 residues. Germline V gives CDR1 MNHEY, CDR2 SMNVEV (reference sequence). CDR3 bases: TGTGCCAGCAGTTTATACAGGGGGGATGAAAAGCTGTTTTTT. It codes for CASSLYRGDEKLFF.

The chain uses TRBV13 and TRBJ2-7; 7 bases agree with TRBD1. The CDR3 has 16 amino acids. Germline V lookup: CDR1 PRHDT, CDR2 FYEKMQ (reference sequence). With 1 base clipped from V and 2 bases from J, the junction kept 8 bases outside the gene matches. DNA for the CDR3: TGTGCCAGCAGCTTAGCAGGGGGTCCTCGCCCCTACGAGCAGTACTTC. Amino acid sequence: CASSLAGGPRPYEQYF.

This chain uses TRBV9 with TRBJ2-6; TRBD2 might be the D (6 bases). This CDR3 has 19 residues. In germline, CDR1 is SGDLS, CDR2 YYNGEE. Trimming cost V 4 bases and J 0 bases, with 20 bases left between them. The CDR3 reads CASSLPVASAYSGANVLTF. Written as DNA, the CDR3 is TGTGCCAGCAGCCTCCCCGTCGCTAGCGCCTACTCTGGGGCCAACGTCCTGACTTTC.

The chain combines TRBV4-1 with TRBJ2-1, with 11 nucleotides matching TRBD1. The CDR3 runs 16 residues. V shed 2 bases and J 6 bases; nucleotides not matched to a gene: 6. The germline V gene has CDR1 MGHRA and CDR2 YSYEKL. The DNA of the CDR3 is TGCGCCAGCAGCCAACTACCGGGACAGGGGGTCAATGAGCAGTTCTTC. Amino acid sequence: CASSQLPGQGVNEQFF.

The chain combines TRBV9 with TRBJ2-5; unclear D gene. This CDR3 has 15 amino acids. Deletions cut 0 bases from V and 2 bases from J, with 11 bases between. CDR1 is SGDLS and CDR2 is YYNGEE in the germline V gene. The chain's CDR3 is CASSVGAAIQETQYF. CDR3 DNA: TGTGCCAGCAGCGTAGGGGCAGCAATACAAGAGACCCAGTACTTC.

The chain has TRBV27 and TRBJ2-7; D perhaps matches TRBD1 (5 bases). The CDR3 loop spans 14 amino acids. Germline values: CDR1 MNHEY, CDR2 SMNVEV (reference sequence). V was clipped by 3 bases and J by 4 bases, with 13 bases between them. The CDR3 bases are TGTGCCAGCAGTTTTGGTCAGGGTGATTACGAGCAGTACTTC. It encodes CASSFGQGDYEQYF.

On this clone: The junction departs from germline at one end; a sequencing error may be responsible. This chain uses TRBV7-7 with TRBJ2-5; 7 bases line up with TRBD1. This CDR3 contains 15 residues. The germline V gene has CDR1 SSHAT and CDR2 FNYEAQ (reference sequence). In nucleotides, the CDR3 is TGTGCTAGCAGCTTTAGGGGGCTTGGCCAAGAGACCCAGTACTTC. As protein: CASSFRGLGQETQYF.

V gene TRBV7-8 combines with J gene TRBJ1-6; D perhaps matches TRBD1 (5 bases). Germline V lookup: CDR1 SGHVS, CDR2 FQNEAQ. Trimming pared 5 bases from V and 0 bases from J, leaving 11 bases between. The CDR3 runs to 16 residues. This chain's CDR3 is CASSPGGSSYNSPLHF. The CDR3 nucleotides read TGTGCCAGCAGCCCCGGGGGAAGCTCCTATAATTCACCCCTCCACTTT.

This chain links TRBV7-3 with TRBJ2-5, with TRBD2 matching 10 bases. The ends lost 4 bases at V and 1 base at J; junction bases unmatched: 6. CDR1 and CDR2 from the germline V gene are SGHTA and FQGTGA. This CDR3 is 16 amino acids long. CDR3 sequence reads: CASSSGLAPGQETQYF. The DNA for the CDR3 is TGTGCCAGCAGCTCGGGACTAGCGCCGGGCCAAGAGACCCAGTACTTC.

The CDR3, as DNA: TGTGCCAGCAGCTACTTGGGACAGGGCCTCTATAATTCACCCCTCCACTTT. This encodes CASSYLGQGLYNSPLHF. This rearrangement joins TRBV5-6 to TRBJ1-6, with 9 bases matching TRBD1. The CDR3 extends over 17 amino acids. Germline V gene data show CDR1 as SGHDT and CDR2 as YYEEEE. V was pared by 3 bases and J by 3 bases, with 7 bases of the junction left unmatched.

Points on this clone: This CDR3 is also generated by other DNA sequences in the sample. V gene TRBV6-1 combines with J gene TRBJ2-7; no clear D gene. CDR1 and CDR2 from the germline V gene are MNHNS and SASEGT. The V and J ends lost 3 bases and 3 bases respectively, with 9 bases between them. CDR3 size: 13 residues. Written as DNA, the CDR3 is TGTGCCAGCAGTGATATAGGCGGCTACGAGCAGTACTTC. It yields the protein CASSDIGGYEQYF.

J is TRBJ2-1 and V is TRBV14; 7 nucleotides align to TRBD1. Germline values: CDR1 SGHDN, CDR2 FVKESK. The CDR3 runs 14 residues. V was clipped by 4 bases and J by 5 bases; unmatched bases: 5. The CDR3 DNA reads TGTGCCAGCAGCCTGACAGGGTTTGACAATGAGCAGTTCTTC. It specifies CASSLTGFDNEQFF. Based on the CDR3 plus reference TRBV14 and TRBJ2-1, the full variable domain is EAGVTQFPSHSVIEKGQTVTLRCDPISGHDNLYWYRRVMGKEIKFLLHFVKESKQDESGMPNNRFLAERTGGTYSTLKVQPAELEDSGVYFCASSLTGFDNEQFFGPGTRLTVL.

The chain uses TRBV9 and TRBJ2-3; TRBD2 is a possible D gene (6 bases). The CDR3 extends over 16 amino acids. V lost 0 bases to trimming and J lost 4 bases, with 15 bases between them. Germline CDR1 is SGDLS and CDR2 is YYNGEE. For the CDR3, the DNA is TGTGCCAGCAGCGTAGTTGGGGGGAGCGGCTCAGATACGCAGTATTTT. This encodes CASSVVGGSGSDTQYF. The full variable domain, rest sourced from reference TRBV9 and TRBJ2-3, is DSGVTQTPKHLITATGQRVTLRCSPRSGDLSVYWYQQSLDQGLQFLIQYYNGEERAKGNILERFSAQQFPDLHSELNLSSLELGDSALYFCASSVVGGSGSDTQYFGPGTRLTVL.

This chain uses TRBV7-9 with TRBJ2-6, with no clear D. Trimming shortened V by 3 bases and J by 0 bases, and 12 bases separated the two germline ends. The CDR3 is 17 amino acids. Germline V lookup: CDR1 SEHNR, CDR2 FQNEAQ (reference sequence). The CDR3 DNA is TGTGCCAGCAGCTTTGGCGGAGAGCTCTCTGGGGCCAACGTCCTGACTTTC. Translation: CASSFGGELSGANVLTF.